The 30 T cell receptor beta chains below all came from one sample that was sequenced in a study of Graves' ophthalmopathy and Graves' hyperthyroidism. TCR beta CDR3 regions were amplified from RNA transcripts. In the first round, RT-PCR was carried out with HTBI primers, and a multiplex PCR formed the second round. TCRdb called the multiplex PCR reads again in MiXCR, with one record for every CDR3 protein. The repertoire holds hundreds of thousands of distinct CDR3 sequences, with 40% as singletons. The source material was peripheral blood. These receptors all stem from an adult man with Graves' ophthalmopathy.

A remark on this clonotype: A much larger clone differs from this one at a single base, so this may be a read error. The V call is TRBV20-1, the J call TRBJ1-1; no clear D gene. Germline V gene lookup returns CDR1 DFQATT and CDR2 SNEGSKA (reference sequence). This CDR3 contains 12 residues. CDR3 DNA sequence: TGCAGTGCCACCGCGGGGAACGCTGAAGCTTTCTTT. It specifies CSATAGNAEAFF.

This clonotype has at least ten counts. The chain recombines TRBV7-2 with TRBJ2-7; D is unresolved. CDR3 length: 14 amino acids. Germline V gene lookup returns CDR1 SGHTA and CDR2 FQGNSA. The V and J ends lost 3 bases and 2 bases respectively, with 11 bases between them. The CDR3 region is CASSLRTGTYEQYF. The CDR3 DNA is TGTGCCAGCAGCTTGCGTACGGGCACCTACGAGCAGTACTTC.

This clonotype appeared a single time. The chain links TRBV25-1 to TRBJ1-1; D is uncertain. Trimming shortened V by 5 bases and J by 4 bases, and 8 bases separated the two germline ends. CDR3 length: 12 amino acids. In germline, CDR1 is MGHDK, CDR2 SYGVNS. The CDR3 sequence is CASSLFGTEAFF. CDR3 DNA: TGTGCCAGCAGTTTATTTGGCACTGAAGCTTTCTTT.

A note on this clonotype: A clone one base away is much larger, so this may be a read error. The V gene is TRBV10-3, the J gene TRBJ1-4; D remains ambiguous. In germline, CDR1 is ENHRY, CDR2 SYGVKD. The CDR3 is made up of 13 amino acids. The CDR3 region is CAIRQRNNEKLLF. DNA for the CDR3: TGTGCCATCAGACAGAGAAATAATGAAAAACTGCTTTTT.

The chain has TRBV25-1 and TRBJ2-2; D is unresolved. Trimming stripped 5 bases from V and 4 bases from J, with 11 bases between. Germline V gene sequence: CDR1 MGHDK, CDR2 SYGVNS. This CDR3 comprises 14 residues. The CDR3 reads CASSLDGITGELFF. The CDR3 DNA sequence: TGTGCCAGCAGTTTAGACGGAATCACCGGGGAGCTGTTTTTT.

This clonotype was counted once. The chain couples TRBV7-2 to TRBJ2-7; 10 nucleotides align to TRBD1. Germline V gene lookup returns CDR1 SGHTA and CDR2 FQGNSA. The CDR3 is made up of 15 amino acids. J gave up 7 bases and V 5 bases, and 11 bases lay outside the gene matches. CDR3 region: CASSPVKDRGLEQYF. The DNA of the CDR3 is TGTGCCAGCAGCCCCGTAAAAGACAGGGGGCTTGAGCAGTACTTC. The variable domain in full, with the rest retrieved from reference TRBV7-2 and TRBJ2-7, is GAGVSQSPSNKVTEKGKDVELRCDPISGHTALYWYRQSLGQGLEFLIYFQGNSAPDKSGLPSDRFSAERTGGSVSTLTIQRTQQEDSAVYLCASSPVKDRGLEQYFGPGTRLTVT.

The chain uses TRBV5-6 and TRBJ2-7, with D perhaps matching TRBD2 (5 bases). CDR3 size: 13 residues. Germline CDR1 and CDR2: SGHDT and YYEEEE. Deletions cut 4 bases from V and 5 bases from J, with 13 bases between. CDR3 in amino acids: CASSRGSLDEQYF. The CDR3 coding sequence is TGTGCCAGCAGCCGGGGATCGTTGGACGAGCAGTACTTC.

In this sample, this clonotype turned up many times. V usage is TRBV7-9 and J usage is TRBJ1-2; weak D call: TRBD1 (5 bases). Per the germline V gene, CDR1 is SEHNR and CDR2 is FQNEAQ (reference sequence). The ends were cut back, 1 base at V and 5 bases at J, with 14 bases in the middle. This CDR3 has 15 amino acids. This CDR3 is CASSLVSGPEYGYTF. In DNA, the CDR3 is TGTGCCAGCAGCTTAGTATCAGGGCCGGAGTATGGCTACACCTTC.

A note on this clonotype: Mismatch with germline at one junction end may stem from a read error. The rearrangement joins TRBV20-1 to TRBJ1-1, with 8 bases lining up with TRBD1. Germline loops: CDR1 DFQATT, CDR2 SNEGSKA (reference sequence). The CDR3 covers 12 residues. The CDR3 spells CSSRRTGNEAFF. DNA of the CDR3: TGCAGTTCTAGAAGGACAGGGAATGAAGCTTTCTTT.

The V gene is TRBV5-4, the J gene TRBJ2-3, with D perhaps TRBD1 (6 bases). V was cut by 3 bases and J by 4 bases, with 12 bases left in between. CDR3 length: 14 residues. Germline V CDR1 and CDR2: SGHNT, YYREEE (reference sequence). The CDR3 nucleotides are TGTGCCAGCAGCTGGGACATGCGGGCAGATACGCAGTATTTT. Residues: CASSWDMRADTQYF.

The chain has TRBV20-1 and TRBJ2-7, with a tentative D call TRBD2 (6 bases). Trimming removed 0 bases at V and 2 bases at J, with 11 bases between. Germline CDR1 reads DFQATT; CDR2 reads SNEGSKA (reference sequence). This CDR3 is built from 14 residues. The CDR3 here is CSARDWRGTYEQYF. In DNA form, the CDR3 reads TGCAGTGCTAGAGATTGGCGGGGAACCTACGAGCAGTACTTC.

This chain joins TRBV14 and TRBJ1-2; 9 bases line up with TRBD1. The CDR3 is 17 amino acids. Germline V gene data show CDR1 as SGHDN and CDR2 as FVKESK. Trimming removed 5 bases from V and 4 bases from J; junction bases left unmatched: 14. The CDR3 nucleotides read TGTGCCAGCAGCACCAACCTTAAGGGACAGGGCCTCTATGGCTACACCTTC. Residues: CASSTNLKGQGLYGYTF.

In regard to this clonotype: The junction departs from the called germline gene at one end, perhaps through a read error. This chain uses TRBV7-8 with TRBJ1-1; unclear D gene. Germline-derived CDR1 and CDR2 are SGHVS and FQNEAQ. The length of the CDR3 is 15 residues. DNA of the CDR3: TGCGCCAGCAGCCAAAGTTTCAGTATGAACACTGAAGCTTTCTTT. Protein product: CASSQSFSMNTEAFF.

The table lists this clonotype with many counts. The genes are TRBV7-4 and TRBJ1-1; D not resolved. V was shortened by 5 bases and J by 11 bases, with 21 bases between the two germline ends. The CDR3 spans 14 residues. Germline V gene data show CDR1 as SGHVT and CDR2 as SQSDAQ. In nucleotides, the CDR3 is TGTGCCAGCAGCCCTGGTGGATTGACACAAGGGGCTTTCTTT. Protein product: CASSPGGLTQGAFF.

This clonotype was detected only a few times. Germline and junction disagree at one end, which may indicate a read error. V gene TRBV20-1 combines with J gene TRBJ2-5; D gene uncertain. This CDR3 spans 12 amino acids. Germline CDR1 reads DFQATT; CDR2 reads SNEGSKA (reference sequence). CDR3: CSAPRLQKTQYF. CDR3 nucleotide sequence: TGCAGTGCTCCCCGACTCCAAAAGACCCAGTACTTC.

The gene calls are TRBV5-1 and TRBJ1-1, with 7 bases that match TRBD1. The germline V gene has CDR1 SGHRS and CDR2 YFSETQ. The CDR3 has 16 amino acids. Trimming removed 3 bases from V and 4 bases from J; junction bases left unmatched: 12. The DNA for the CDR3 is TGCGCCAGCAGCTCGGCCAGGGGGGTAGCGGGCACTGAAGCTTTCTTT. Translating gives CASSSARGVAGTEAFF.

This clonotype has at least ten counts. V and J are TRBV19 and TRBJ2-5, with 10 bases identical to TRBD2. V gave up 6 bases and J gave up 3 bases; unmatched junction bases: 16. The CDR3 spans 18 residues. Germline V gene lookup returns CDR1 LNHDA and CDR2 SQIVND (reference sequence). CDR3 sequence: CASSILGYGLAGEETQYF. The CDR3 nucleotides are TGTGCCAGTAGCATCTTGGGTTATGGGCTAGCGGGAGAAGAGACCCAGTACTTC.

There are many counts of this clonotype. The CDR3 sequence: CSVEKSYTEAFF. In DNA form, the CDR3 reads TGCAGCGTTGAAAAGTCTTACACTGAAGCTTTCTTT. The chain uses TRBV29-1 and TRBJ1-1, with no clear D. CDR3 length: 12 amino acids. V gave up 2 bases and J gave up 3 bases, with 7 bases separating them. Germline V gives CDR1 SQVTM, CDR2 ANQGSEA.

In its sample, this clonotype was seen many times. The CDR3 loop reads CASSPGGQPQHF. The CDR3 DNA reads TGTGCCAGCAGCCCAGGGGGGCAGCCCCAGCATTTT. The genes are TRBV24-1 and TRBJ1-5; 7 positions match TRBD1. V shed 11 bases, J shed 7 bases, and the junction held 7 bases outside the gene matches. CDR3 length: 12 amino acids. The germline V gene encodes CDR1 KGHDR and CDR2 SFDVKD.

The rearrangement uses TRBV7-9 and TRBJ1-1, with 9 bases fitting TRBD1. J was trimmed by 5 bases and V by 0 bases; bases with no gene match: 7. The CDR3 length is 16 residues. Germline CDR1 reads SEHNR; CDR2 reads FQNEAQ (reference sequence). CDR3 bases: TGTGCCAGCAGCTTAGCCCCCGGGACAGGGATAACTGAAGCTTTCTTT. This translates into CASSLAPGTGITEAFF.

The CDR3 coding sequence is TGTGCCACCCGGACAGGGGGCACTGAAGCTTTCTTT. The encoded protein is CATRTGGTEAFF. The rearrangement uses TRBV10-3 and TRBJ1-1; 10 bases agree with TRBD1. The germline V gene has CDR1 ENHRY and CDR2 SYGVKD. The junction had 3 bases not matched to a gene; V was cut back by 10 bases and J by 4 bases. This CDR3 is built from 12 residues.

This clonotype was seen many times. The chain combines TRBV7-9 with TRBJ1-3, with D unclear. V lost 5 bases, J lost 2 bases, and 13 bases lay in between. Germline V CDR1 and CDR2: SEHNR, FQNEAQ (reference sequence). The CDR3 sequence is 15 residues long. CDR3 region: CASSQGRTAGNTIYF. For the CDR3, the DNA is TGTGCCAGCAGCCAAGGGCGGACTGCTGGAAACACCATATATTTT.

This chain connects TRBV29-1 to TRBJ2-7, with TRBD1 identical over 10 bases. This CDR3 is 13 amino acids long. The V and J ends lost 7 bases and 2 bases, in that order; junction bases with no gene match: 5. Germline CDR1 reads SQVTM; CDR2 reads ANQGSEA. Written as DNA, the CDR3 is TGCAGCGCAGGGACAGGGGCTACCTACGAGCAGTACTTC. It encodes CSAGTGATYEQYF.

This clonotype was detected a few times. The V and J genes are TRBV20-1 and TRBJ2-7; TRBD2 matches at 7 bases. The V segment lost 0 bases and the J segment 5 bases; nucleotides outside the gene matches: 7. Per the germline V gene, CDR1 is DFQATT and CDR2 is SNEGSKA (reference sequence). The length of the CDR3 is 14 residues. CDR3 region: CSAREGGWVHEQYF. The DNA of the CDR3 is TGCAGTGCTAGAGAGGGGGGGTGGGTCCACGAGCAGTACTTC.

The chain combines TRBV12-3 or TRBV12-4 with TRBJ2-6, with 7 bases identical to TRBD2. V gave up 0 bases and J gave up 2 bases; unmatched junction bases: 4. The CDR3 has 17 amino acids. This chain's CDR3 is CASSLALGGAGANVLTF. DNA for the CDR3: TGTGCCAGCAGTTTAGCGCTGGGGGGGGCTGGGGCCAACGTCCTGACTTTC.

The rearrangement joins TRBV19 to TRBJ1-2; D unclear. The CDR3 length is 15 residues. In germline, CDR1 is LNHDA, CDR2 SQIVND (reference sequence). Trimming removed 6 bases from V and 7 bases from J, with 21 bases in between. Here the CDR3 reads CASRPAGQENGGYTF. In DNA, the CDR3 is TGTGCCAGTAGACCAGCCGGCCAGGAAAATGGTGGCTACACCTTC.

The chain combines TRBV12-3 or TRBV12-4 with TRBJ1-1; D is uncertain. The CDR3 sequence is 13 residues long. Trimming shortened V by 6 bases and J by 5 bases, and 13 bases separated the two germline ends. CDR3 amino acids: CASSPATGTEAFF. In nucleotides, the CDR3 is TGTGCCAGCAGCCCCGCCACGGGTACTGAAGCTTTCTTT.

This clonotype occurred many times. V is TRBV7-9 and J is TRBJ1-2; a possible D gene is TRBD1 (6 bases). In germline, CDR1 is SEHNR, CDR2 FQNEAQ (reference sequence). The CDR3 loop spans 13 amino acids. V gave up 3 bases and J gave up 3 bases, with 8 bases separating them. The CDR3 region is CASSFRQDYGYTF. The CDR3 DNA reads TGTGCCAGCAGCTTCAGACAGGACTATGGCTACACCTTC. The whole variable domain, remainder taken from reference TRBV7-9 and TRBJ1-2, is DTGVSQNPRHKITKRGQNVTFRCDPISEHNRLYWYRQTLGQGPEFLTYFQNEAQLEKSRLLSDRFSAERPKGSFSTLEIQRTEQGDSAMYLCASSFRQDYGYTFGSGTRLTVV.

This clonotype was observed a handful of times. Its ends do not fully match the called genes, so a read error is possible. The rearrangement uses TRBV10-3 and TRBJ1-1; D call uncertain. CDR3 length: 15 residues. Looked up from germline, CDR1 is ENHRY and CDR2 is SYGVKD. The CDR3 coding sequence is TGTGCCAGCAGTTACCGCGGACCCTTGGGCACTGAAGCTTTCTTT. This encodes CASSYRGPLGTEAFF.

Ten or more counts support this clonotype. The chain links TRBV6-6 to TRBJ1-2; D call uncertain. Trimming removed 7 bases from V and 0 bases from J, with 9 bases in between. The CDR3 is 13 amino acids. Germline CDR1 reads MNHNY; CDR2 reads SVGAGI (reference sequence). CDR3 sequence (DNA): TGTGCCAGCATCCCCAGGCCTAACTATGGCTACACCTTC. Translation: CASIPRPNYGYTF.